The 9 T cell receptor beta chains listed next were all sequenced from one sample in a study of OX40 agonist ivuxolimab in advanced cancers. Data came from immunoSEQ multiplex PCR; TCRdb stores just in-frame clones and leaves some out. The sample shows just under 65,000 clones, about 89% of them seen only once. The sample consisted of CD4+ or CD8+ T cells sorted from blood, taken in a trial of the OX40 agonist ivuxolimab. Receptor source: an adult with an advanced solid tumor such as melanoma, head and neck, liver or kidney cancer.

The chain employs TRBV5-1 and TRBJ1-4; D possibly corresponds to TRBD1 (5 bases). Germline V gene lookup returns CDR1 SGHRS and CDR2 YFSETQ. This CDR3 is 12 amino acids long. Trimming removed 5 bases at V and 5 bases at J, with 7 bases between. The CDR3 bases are TGCGCCAGCAGAGGGGAGAATGAAAAACTGTTTTTT. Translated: CASRGENEKLFF. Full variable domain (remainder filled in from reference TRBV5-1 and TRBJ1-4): KAGVTQTPRYLIKTRGQQVTLSCSPISGHRSVSWYQQTPGQGLQFLFEYFSETQRNKGNFPGRFSGRQFSNSRSEMNVSTLELGDSALYLCASRGENEKLFFGSGTQLSVL.

The CDR3 region is CASSGQTWNTGELFF. As DNA, the CDR3 is TGTGCCAGCAGCGGGCAAACTTGGAACACCGGGGAGCTGTTTTTT. This chain joins TRBV6-1 and TRBJ2-2; D is unresolved. Germline V gives CDR1 MNHNS, CDR2 SASEGT. This CDR3 contains 15 residues. Trimming stripped 6 bases from V and 1 base from J, with 12 bases between.

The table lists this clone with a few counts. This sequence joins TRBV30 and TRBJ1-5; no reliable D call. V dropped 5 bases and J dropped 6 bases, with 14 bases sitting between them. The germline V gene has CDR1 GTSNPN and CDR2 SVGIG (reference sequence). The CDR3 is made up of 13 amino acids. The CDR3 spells CAWGPPGSQPQHF. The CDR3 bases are TGTGCCTGGGGGCCTCCGGGTAGTCAGCCCCAGCATTTT.

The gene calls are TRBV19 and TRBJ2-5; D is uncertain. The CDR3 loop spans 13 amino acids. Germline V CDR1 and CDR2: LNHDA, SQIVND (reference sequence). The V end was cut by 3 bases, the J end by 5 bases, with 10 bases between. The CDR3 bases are TGTGCCAGTAGTATGGCAGGAATGGAGACCCAGTACTTC. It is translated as CASSMAGMETQYF.

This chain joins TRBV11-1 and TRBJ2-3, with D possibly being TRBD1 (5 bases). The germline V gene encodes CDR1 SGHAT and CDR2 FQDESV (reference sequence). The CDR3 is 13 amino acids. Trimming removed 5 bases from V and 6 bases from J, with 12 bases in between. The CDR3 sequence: CASSPRQTDTQYF. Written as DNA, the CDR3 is TGTGCCAGCAGCCCGCGACAGACGGATACGCAGTATTTT.

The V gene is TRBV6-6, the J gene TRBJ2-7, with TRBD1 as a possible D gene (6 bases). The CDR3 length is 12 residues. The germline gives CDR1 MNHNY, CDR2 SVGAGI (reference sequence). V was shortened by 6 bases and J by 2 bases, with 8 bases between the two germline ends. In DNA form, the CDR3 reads TGTGCCAGCAGGGACAGAGCCTACGAGCAGTACTTC. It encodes CASRDRAYEQYF.

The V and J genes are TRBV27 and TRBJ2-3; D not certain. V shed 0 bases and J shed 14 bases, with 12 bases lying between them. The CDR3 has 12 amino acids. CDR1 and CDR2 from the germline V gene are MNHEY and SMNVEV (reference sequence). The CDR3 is CASSLSNIIWYF. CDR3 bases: TGTGCCAGCAGTTTATCGAATATAATCTGGTATTTT.

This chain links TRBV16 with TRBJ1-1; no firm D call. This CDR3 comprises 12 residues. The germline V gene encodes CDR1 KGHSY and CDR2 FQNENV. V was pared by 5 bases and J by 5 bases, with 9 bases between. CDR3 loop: CASSSRWTEAFF. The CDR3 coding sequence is TGTGCCAGCAGCTCTCGGTGGACTGAAGCTTTCTTT.

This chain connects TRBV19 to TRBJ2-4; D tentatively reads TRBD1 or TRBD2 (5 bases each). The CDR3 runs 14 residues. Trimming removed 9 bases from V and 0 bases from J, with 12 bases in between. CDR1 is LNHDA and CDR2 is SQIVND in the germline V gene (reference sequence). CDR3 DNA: TGTGCCAGCTCAGACGGGACAGCCAAAAACATTCAGTACTTC. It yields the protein CASSDGTAKNIQYF.